The TCR beta chain described here comes from a study of cytotoxic CD8 clonotypes in ibrutinib-treated CLL. Study summary: Each sample contained, on average, under 270,000 productive templates and 94,000 or so productive rearrangements.

Germline loops: CDR1 SGHTA, CDR2 FQGNSA. The CDR3 consists of 16 residues. The V and J ends lost 1 base and 1 base, in that order; junction bases with no gene match: 4. This clone was found once. No antigen is known for it. Measured with immunoSEQ multiplex PCR; TCRdb has only the in-frame clones, and not every one. Of around 70,000 clones in the sample, about nine tenths are singletons; the top ten hold around 3.3%. Study-level findings and limits: With treatment, public clonotypes, which were uncommon, either contracted or remained stable. Baseline clonality exceeded age-matched healthy donors and tracked circulating CD8+ T-cell counts.

Sequencing used PBMCs, obtained after 12 months of ibrutinib treatment. The TCR originated in a human donor with chronic lymphocytic leukemia. The rearrangement uses TRBV7-2 and TRBJ2-5; 9 positions match TRBD1. DNA for the CDR3: TGTGCCAGCAGCTTAGTGGACAGGGGACTCCAAGAGACCCAGTACTTC. Residues: CASSLVDRGLQETQYF.